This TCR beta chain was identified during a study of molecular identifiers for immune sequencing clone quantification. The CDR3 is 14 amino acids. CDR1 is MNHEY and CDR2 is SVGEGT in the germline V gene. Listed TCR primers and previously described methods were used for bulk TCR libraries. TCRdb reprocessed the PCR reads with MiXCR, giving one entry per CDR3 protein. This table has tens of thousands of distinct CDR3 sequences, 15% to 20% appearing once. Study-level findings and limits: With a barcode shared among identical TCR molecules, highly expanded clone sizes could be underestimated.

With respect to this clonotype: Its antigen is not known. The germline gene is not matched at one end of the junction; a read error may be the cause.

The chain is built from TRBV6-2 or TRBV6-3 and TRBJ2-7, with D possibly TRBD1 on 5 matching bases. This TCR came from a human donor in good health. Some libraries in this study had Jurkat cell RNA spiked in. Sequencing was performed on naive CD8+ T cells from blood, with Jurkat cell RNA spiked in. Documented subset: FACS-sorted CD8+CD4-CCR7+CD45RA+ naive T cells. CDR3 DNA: TGTGCCAGCAGTACCAGACAGATCCCCTACGAGCGGTACTTC. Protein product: CASSTRQIPYERYF.